This is a list of T cell receptor beta chains from one sample in a study of shared clonotypes between healthy human individuals. The data were produced by immunoSEQ multiplex PCR, yet TCRdb's version contains in-frame clones alone and is incomplete. Here the sample spans a few million clones, approximately 95% being singletons. Material: naive CD4+ T cells sorted from blood. The receptors originated from a man between 18 and 35 years old in good health. Both conserved end residues are part of each CDR3. D genes are given only for firm matches. Clone size is shown for a subset of rows, as once, few, many or a class of expanded clone.

J | V | D | size | CDR3 | DNA
TRBJ2-7 | TRBV6-5 | - | - | CASSSPGGEQYF | TGTGCCAGCAGTTCTCCCGGTGGCGAGCAGTACTTC
TRBJ2-7 | TRBV11-2 | - | - | CASKPGQGTNSEQYF | TGTGCCAGCAAGCCGGGTCAGGGTACGAACAGCGAGCAGTACTTC
TRBJ1-2 | TRBV11-2 | - | - | CASSPVRGGDYGYTF | TGTGCCAGCAGCCCAGTCCGGGGCGGGGACTATGGCTACACCTTC
TRBJ2-2 | TRBV10-2 | - | - | CASLLGAGLAGELFF | TGCGCCAGCCTCTTGGGGGCCGGGTTGGCCGGGGAGCTGTTTTTT
TRBJ1-5 | TRBV18 | - | - | CASSPTSNNQPQHF | TGTGCCAGCTCACCGACAAGCAACAATCAGCCCCAGCATTTT
TRBJ1-1 | TRBV19 | - | - | CASSTPTGNTEAFF | TGTGCCAGTAGTACCCCGACAGGGAACACTGAAGCTTTCTTT
TRBJ2-7 | TRBV27 | TRBD1 | - | CASSHIPRRQGTSYEQYF | TGTGCCAGCAGCCACATACCCCGGAGACAGGGAACCTCCTACGAGCAGTACTTC
TRBJ1-1 | TRBV30 | TRBD1 | - | CAWSPNRGKGTEAFF | TGTGCCTGGAGCCCCAACAGGGGAAAAGGCACTGAAGCTTTCTTT
TRBJ1-6 | TRBV18 | - | - | CASSPGVQGNNSPLHF | TGTGCCAGCTCACCAGGGGTTCAGGGGAATAATTCACCCCTCCACTTT
TRBJ2-7 | TRBV15 | - | - | CATSREGIGYEQYF | TGTGCCACCAGCAGAGAGGGGATAGGGTACGAGCAGTACTTC
TRBJ2-3 | TRBV29-1 | TRBD2 | - | CSVELPLAGMTDTQYF | TGCAGCGTTGAACTCCCACTAGCGGGGATGACAGATACGCAGTATTTT
TRBJ1-1 | TRBV7-2 | TRBD1 | - | CASSFGWGQTAFF | TGTGCCAGCAGCTTCGGGTGGGGACAGACAGCTTTCTTT
TRBJ1-1 | TRBV25-1 | TRBD1 | - | CASSESRPGQSLNTEAFF | TGTGCCAGCAGTGAATCCCGGCCGGGACAGAGTTTGAACACTGAAGCTTTCTTT
TRBJ1-2 | TRBV5-4 | TRBD1 | - | CASSWGTGGPRDGYTF | TGTGCCAGCAGCTGGGGGACAGGGGGCCCACGTGATGGCTACACCTTC
TRBJ1-1 | TRBV12-2 | - | few | CASRLAYREVTEAFF | TGTGCAAGTCGCTTAGCGTACAGGGAGGTTACTGAAGCTTTCTTT
TRBJ2-2 | TRBV21-1 | - | - | CASSISDPNTGELFF | TGTGCCAGCAGCATATCTGATCCAAACACCGGGGAGCTGTTTTTT
TRBJ2-7 | TRBV10-2 | - | - | CASFVLPGQQYF | TGCGCCAGCTTTGTCTTACCGGGACAGCAGTACTTC
TRBJ2-3 | TRBV18 | - | - | CASSPLAGQRTDTQYF | TGTGCCAGCTCACCATTGGCAGGCCAGCGCACAGATACGCAGTATTTT
TRBJ1-6 | TRBV6-1 | - | - | CASSEWGSGNSPLHF | TGTGCCAGCAGTGAGTGGGGTTCAGGTAATTCACCCCTCCACTTT
TRBJ1-6 | TRBV6-4 | - | - | CASSRDFGNSPLHF | TGTGCCAGCAGCCGGGACTTTGGAAATTCACCCCTCCACTTT
TRBJ1-4 | TRBV7-9 | - | - | CASSDNREGYGKLFF | TGTGCCAGCAGCGACAACAGGGAGGGTTACGGAAAACTGTTTTTT
TRBJ1-1 | TRBV7-9 | - | - | CASSLGHSTEAFF | TGTGCCAGCAGCTTAGGACACAGCACTGAAGCTTTCTTT
TRBJ2-7 | TRBV7-9 | - | - | CASSLVGVRSYEQYF | TGTGCCAGCAGCTTGGTGGGGGTACGGTCCTACGAGCAGTACTTC
TRBJ2-7 | TRBV11-2 | - | - | CASSPSGYEQYF | TGTGCCAGCAGTCCAAGCGGGTACGAGCAGTACTTC
TRBJ2-3 | TRBV29-1 | - | - | CSVVAAGPDTQYF | TGCAGCGTTGTCGCGGCAGGGCCAGATACGCAGTATTTT
TRBJ2-7 | TRBV2 | - | - | CASSAAGTYEQYF | TGTGCCAGCAGTGCGGCAGGAACCTACGAGCAGTACTTC
TRBJ2-7 | TRBV10-3 | - | - | CAIRMEGSVGGLSSYEQYF | TGTGCCATCAGAATGGAGGGTTCGGTTGGGGGCCTGAGCTCCTACGAGCAGTACTTC
TRBJ2-2 | TRBV7-9 | TRBD1 | - | CASSLARFGDSFTGELFF | TGTGCCAGCAGCTTAGCGCGTTTTGGGGACAGCTTCACCGGGGAGCTGTTTTTT
TRBJ1-1 | TRBV11-1 | TRBD1 | - | CASSLGDRWGEAFF | TGTGCCAGCAGCTTGGGGGACAGGTGGGGTGAAGCTTTCTTT
TRBJ2-7 | TRBV10-3 | - | - | CAISEIGRGRYGEQYF | TGTGCCATCAGTGAGATCGGGCGTGGGAGGTATGGCGAGCAGTACTTC
TRBJ2-6 | TRBV28 | TRBD1 | once | CASSSGTGLAGANVLTF | TGTGCCAGCAGTTCCGGGACAGGCCTTGCTGGGGCCAACGTCCTGACTTTC
TRBJ1-5 | TRBV19 | - | - | CASIQRHSNQPQHF | TGTGCCAGTATTCAGAGGCATAGCAATCAGCCCCAGCATTTT
TRBJ2-2 | TRBV11-2 | - | - | CASTQGLAGELFF | TGTGCCAGCACCCAGGGGTTAGCCGGGGAGCTGTTTTTT
TRBJ2-7 | TRBV7-2 | - | - | CASSLGGAVYEQYF | TGTGCCAGCAGCCTAGGGGGGGCAGTGTACGAGCAGTACTTC
TRBJ2-3 | TRBV21-1 | - | - | CASSVCYRPYF | TGTGCCAGCAGCGTTTGCTACCGTCCGTATTTT
TRBJ1-5 | TRBV7-8 | TRBD1 | - | CASSRGTGNQPQHF | TGTGCCAGCAGCCGCGGGACAGGCAATCAGCCCCAGCATTTT
TRBJ2-7 | TRBV19 | - | once | CASRDLGYYEQYF | TGTGCCAGTAGGGACCTGGGGTACTACGAGCAGTACTTC
TRBJ1-3 | TRBV4-1 | - | - | CASSQAPPGPARAGNTIYF | TGCGCCAGCAGCCAAGCCCCGCCGGGGCCAGCCCGAGCTGGAAACACCATATATTTT
TRBJ1-6 | TRBV6-5 | - | - | CASSYQGGSYNSPLHF | TGTGCCAGCAGTTACCAGGGCGGCTCCTATAATTCACCCCTCCACTTT
TRBJ2-2 | TRBV7-9 | - | - | CASSPLGYTGELFF | TGTGCCAGCAGCCCATTGGGGTACACCGGGGAGCTGTTTTTT
TRBJ2-1 | TRBV6-5 | - | - | CASSQALDAEQFF | TGTGCCAGCAGTCAGGCATTAGACGCTGAGCAGTTCTTC
TRBJ2-3 | TRBV7-9 | TRBD2 | - | CASSARRGRDYTDTQYF | TGTGCCAGCAGCGCGAGAAGGGGTCGGGACTACACAGATACGCAGTATTTT
TRBJ1-1 | TRBV6-6 | TRBD1 | - | CASSYTRPDRDTEAFF | TGTGCCAGCAGTTACACTCGACCCGACAGGGACACTGAAGCTTTCTTT
TRBJ1-5 | TRBV19 | - | - | CASSPRVGDQPQHF | TGTGCCAGTAGTCCTAGAGTAGGGGATCAGCCCCAGCATTTT
TRBJ2-2 | TRBV5-1 | - | - | CASSSLFGATNTGELFF | TGCGCCAGCAGCTCTTTGTTCGGGGCGACGAACACCGGGGAGCTGTTTTTT
TRBJ2-5 | TRBV18 | - | - | CASSENSGAGWPETQYF | TGTGCCAGCTCAGAAAATTCGGGGGCAGGGTGGCCGGAGACCCAGTACTTC
TRBJ2-3 | TRBV5-4 | - | - | CASSPPAGTQYF | TGTGCCAGCAGCCCCCCCGCAGGTACGCAGTATTTT
TRBJ2-3 | TRBV5-1 | - | - | CASALGTPPDTQYF | TGCGCCAGCGCCTTAGGGACTCCTCCAGATACGCAGTATTTT
TRBJ2-7 | TRBV7-2 | TRBD2 | - | CASSPTSGTYEQYF | TGTGCCAGCAGCCCGACTAGCGGAACCTACGAGCAGTACTTC
TRBJ2-7 | TRBV28 | TRBD2 | - | CASGTNGRQYF | TGTGCCAGCGGGACTAACGGGCGGCAGTACTTC
TRBJ1-5 | TRBV29-1 | - | - | CSVGEGGFLAPQHF | TGCAGCGTTGGAGAGGGGGGGTTCTTGGCGCCCCAGCATTTT
TRBJ2-5 | TRBV9 | - | - | CASSQGTGGQETQYF | TGTGCCAGCAGCCAGGGGACGGGGGGTCAAGAGACCCAGTACTTC
TRBJ1-2 | TRBV10-3 | - | - | CATSEALQGYTF | TGTGCCACCTCTGAGGCATTACAGGGCTACACCTTC